The 5 T cell receptor beta chains listed next were all sequenced from one sample in a study of cytomegalovirus exposure and HLA in healthy donors. The PCR contained 60 Vbeta and 13 Jbeta primers. The table came from immunoSEQ multiplex PCR; TCRdb's copy has only in-frame clones and leaves some out. The sample records some 89,000 clones, less than 80% being singletons. Sequenced material: PBMCs. The receptors shown here come from a woman in her thirties or forties in good health and CMV-seropositive.

This clone was counted only a few times. The chain uses TRBV25-1 and TRBJ1-4; D remains ambiguous. Germline values: CDR1 MGHDK, CDR2 SYGVNS. The CDR3 consists of 13 residues. V was shortened by 3 bases and J by 6 bases, with 8 bases between the two germline ends. The CDR3 here is CASSDPGDEKLFF. The CDR3 region has the DNA TGTGCCAGCAGTGACCCCGGGGATGAAAAACTGTTTTTT.

This CDR3 is CASSLSGVEQFF. Written as DNA, the CDR3 is TGTGCCAGCAGCTTGTCGGGGGTCGAGCAGTTCTTC. The chain carries TRBV5-4 and TRBJ2-1, with D perhaps matching TRBD2 (6 bases). V lost 1 base, J lost 10 bases, and 9 bases lay in between. This CDR3 has 12 amino acids. Germline V gene sequence: CDR1 SGHNT, CDR2 YYREEE (reference sequence).

V gene TRBV10-2 combines with J gene TRBJ2-1, with 13 bases matching TRBD2. The V gene's germline CDR1 is WSHSY and CDR2 SAAADI. The CDR3 has 18 amino acids. J was trimmed by 6 bases and V by 5 bases; bases with no gene match: 13. The CDR3, as DNA: TGCGCCAGCAGTATCCCACTAGCGGGAGGGGCTATTTTCAATGAGCAGTTCTTC. It encodes CASSIPLAGGAIFNEQFF.

This clone has more than one count but fewer than ten. The CDR3 spells CASSGRGEGNSPLHF. The CDR3 DNA reads as TGTGCCAGCAGTGGGAGGGGGGAAGGGAATTCACCCCTCCACTTT. The chain combines TRBV28 with TRBJ1-6; tentative D call: TRBD1 (6 bases). Germline assignment: CDR1 MDHEN and CDR2 SYDVKM. The CDR3 has 15 amino acids. V lost 5 bases to trimming and J lost 7 bases, with 15 bases between them.

This clone has just one count. The chain employs TRBV2 and TRBJ2-7; D perhaps matches TRBD2 (5 bases). V shed 1 base and J shed 4 bases, with 11 bases lying between them. The CDR3 sequence is 14 residues long. Germline V gene data show CDR1 as SNHLY and CDR2 as FYNNEI. CDR3 in amino acids: CASSEVGGGYEQYF. The CDR3 coding sequence is TGTGCCAGCAGTGAAGTGGGCGGAGGATACGAGCAGTACTTC.